The T cell receptor (beta chain) under discussion was sequenced for a study of response to subunit inactivated influenza vaccine. The study, taken as a whole, reports: T cells newly recruited by each seasonal influenza vaccination are few, the authors suggested.

The V gene's germline CDR1 is LNHDA and CDR2 SQIVND (reference sequence). V lost 7 bases and J lost 6, with 18 bases in between. The CDR3 runs 14 residues. TCRdb called the RT-PCR reads again in MiXCR, with one record for every CDR3 protein. The data contain 600,000 to 850,000 distinct CDR3 sequences, 12% to 15% of them singletons. Details on this clonotype: Its specificity is not known.

The V call is TRBV19, the J call TRBJ2-5, with a possible D match to TRBD2 (6 bases). Material: PBMCs from blood, obtained approximately 15 days before vaccination. The TCR was taken from a man between 45 and 60 years old who received an inactivated influenza vaccine. The CDR3 reads CASMPPGERKTQYF. CDR3 coding DNA: TGTGCCAGTATGCCGCCGGGGGAGCGGAAGACCCAGTACTTC. The complete variable domain, with remaining parts taken from reference TRBV19 and TRBJ2-5, reads DGGITQSPKYLFRKEGQNVTLSCEQNLNHDAMYWYRQDPGQGLRLIYYSQIVNDFQKGDIAEGYSVSREKKESFPLTVTSAQKNPTAFYLCASMPPGERKTQYFGPGTRLLVL.